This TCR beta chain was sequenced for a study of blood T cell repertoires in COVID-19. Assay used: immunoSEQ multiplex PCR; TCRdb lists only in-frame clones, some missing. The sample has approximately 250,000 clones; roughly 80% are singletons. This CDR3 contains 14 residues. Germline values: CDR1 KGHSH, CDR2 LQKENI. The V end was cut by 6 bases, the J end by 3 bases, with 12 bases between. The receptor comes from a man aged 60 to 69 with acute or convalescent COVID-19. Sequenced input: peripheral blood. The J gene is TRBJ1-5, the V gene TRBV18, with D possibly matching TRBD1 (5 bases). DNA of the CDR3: TGTGCCAGCTCCCCGGGCAGGGACAATCAGCCCCAGCATTTT. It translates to CASSPGRDNQPQHF.